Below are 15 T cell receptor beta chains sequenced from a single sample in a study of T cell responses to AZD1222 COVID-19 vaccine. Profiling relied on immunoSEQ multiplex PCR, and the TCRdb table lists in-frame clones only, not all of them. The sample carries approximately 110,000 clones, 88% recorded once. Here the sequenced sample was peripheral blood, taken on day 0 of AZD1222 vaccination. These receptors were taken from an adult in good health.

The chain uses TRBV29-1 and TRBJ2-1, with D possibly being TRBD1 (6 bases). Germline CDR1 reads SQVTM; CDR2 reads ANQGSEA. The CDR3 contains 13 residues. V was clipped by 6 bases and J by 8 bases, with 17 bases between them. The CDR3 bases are TGCAGCGTGCCGTCCAGGGGTCCGGATGAGCAGTTCTTC. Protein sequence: CSVPSRGPDEQFF.

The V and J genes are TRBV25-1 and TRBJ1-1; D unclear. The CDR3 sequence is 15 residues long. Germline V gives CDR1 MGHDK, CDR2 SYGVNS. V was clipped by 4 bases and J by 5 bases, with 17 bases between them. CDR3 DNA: TGTGCCAGCAGTGGGTATTATGAGATTCGGACTGAAGCTTTCTTT. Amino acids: CASSGYYEIRTEAFF.

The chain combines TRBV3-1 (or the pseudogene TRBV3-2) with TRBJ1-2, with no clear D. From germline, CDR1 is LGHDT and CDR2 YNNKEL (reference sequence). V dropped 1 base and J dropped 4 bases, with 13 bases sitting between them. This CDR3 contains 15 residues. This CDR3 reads CASSQVSGVLYGYTF. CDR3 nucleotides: TGTGCCAGCAGCCAAGTTTCGGGTGTACTCTATGGCTACACCTTC.

This CDR3 reads CASSIGQSATNEKLFF. DNA of the CDR3: TGCGCCAGCAGCATCGGACAGAGTGCAACTAATGAAAAACTGTTTTTT. V is TRBV5-1 and J is TRBJ1-4; weak D call: TRBD1 (6 bases). The germline V and J ends were trimmed by 4 bases and 0 bases, with 13 bases remaining between them. The CDR3 totals 16 residues. Germline V gene lookup returns CDR1 SGHRS and CDR2 YFSETQ.

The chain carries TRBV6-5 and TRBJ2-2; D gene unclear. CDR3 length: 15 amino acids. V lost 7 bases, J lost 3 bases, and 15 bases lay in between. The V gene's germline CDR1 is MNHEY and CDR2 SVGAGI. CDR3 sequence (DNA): TGTGCCAGCACCGACCGTTTGACCCACACCGGGGAGCTGTTTTTT. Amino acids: CASTDRLTHTGELFF.

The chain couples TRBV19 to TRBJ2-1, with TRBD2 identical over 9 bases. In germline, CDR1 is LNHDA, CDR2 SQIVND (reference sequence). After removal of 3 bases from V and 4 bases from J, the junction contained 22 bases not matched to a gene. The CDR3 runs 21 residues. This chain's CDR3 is CASSIPPRDRRLAEGYNEQFF. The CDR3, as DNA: TGTGCCAGTAGTATTCCCCCCCGGGACCGACGACTAGCGGAGGGGTACAATGAGCAGTTCTTC.

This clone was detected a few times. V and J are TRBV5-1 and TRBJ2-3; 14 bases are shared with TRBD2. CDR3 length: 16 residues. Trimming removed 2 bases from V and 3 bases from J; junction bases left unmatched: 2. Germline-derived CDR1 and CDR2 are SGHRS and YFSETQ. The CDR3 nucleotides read TGCGCCAGCAGCTTAGGGACTAGCGGGGGAACAGATACGCAGTATTTT. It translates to CASSLGTSGGTDTQYF.

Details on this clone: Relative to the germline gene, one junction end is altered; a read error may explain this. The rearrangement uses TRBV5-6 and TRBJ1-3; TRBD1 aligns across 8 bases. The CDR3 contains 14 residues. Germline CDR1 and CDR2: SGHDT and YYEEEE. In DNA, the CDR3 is TGTGCCAGCAGCCATGGGACAGGTGGAGACACCATATATTTT. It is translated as CASSHGTGGDTIYF.

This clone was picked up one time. CDR3 DNA: TGTGCCAGTAGTCCCCGAGGGGAGGGCCGGACCGGGGAGCTGTTTTTT. This sequence encodes CASSPRGEGRTGELFF. The chain combines TRBV19 with TRBJ2-2, with 7 bases lining up with TRBD2. The CDR3 has 16 residues. Germline CDR1 is LNHDA and CDR2 is SQIVND (reference sequence). V lost 5 bases to trimming and J lost 5 bases; unmatched junction nucleotides: 11.

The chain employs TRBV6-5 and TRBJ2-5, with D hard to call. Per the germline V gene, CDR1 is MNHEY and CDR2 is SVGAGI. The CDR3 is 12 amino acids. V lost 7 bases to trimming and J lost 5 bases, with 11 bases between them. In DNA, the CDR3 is TGTGCCAGCAACGGGCTATCGGAGACCCAGTACTTC. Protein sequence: CASNGLSETQYF.

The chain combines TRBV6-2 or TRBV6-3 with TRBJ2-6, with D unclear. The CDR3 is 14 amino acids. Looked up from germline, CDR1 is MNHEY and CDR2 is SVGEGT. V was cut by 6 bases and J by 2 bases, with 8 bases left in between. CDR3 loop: CASSLPPGANVLTF. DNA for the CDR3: TGTGCCAGCAGCCTCCCACCTGGGGCCAACGTCCTGACTTTC.

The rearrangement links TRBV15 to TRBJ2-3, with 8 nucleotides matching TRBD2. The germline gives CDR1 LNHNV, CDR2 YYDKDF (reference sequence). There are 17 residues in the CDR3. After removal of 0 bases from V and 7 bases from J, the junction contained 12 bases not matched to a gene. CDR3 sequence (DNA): TGTGCCACCAGCAGAGACCGGGAGGGCCTCCACGTATATACGCAGTATTTT. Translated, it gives CATSRDREGLHVYTQYF. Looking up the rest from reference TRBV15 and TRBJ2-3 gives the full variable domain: DAMVIQNPRYQVTQFGKPVTLSCSQTLNHNVMYWYQQKSSQAPKLLFHYYDKDFNNEADTPDNFQSRRPNTSFCFLDIRSPGLGDTAMYLCATSRDREGLHVYTQYFGPGTRLTVL.

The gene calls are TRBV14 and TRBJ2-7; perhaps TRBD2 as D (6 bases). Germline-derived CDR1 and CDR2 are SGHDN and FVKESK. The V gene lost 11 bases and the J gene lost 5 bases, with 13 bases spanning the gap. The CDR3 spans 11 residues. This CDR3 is CASRGYHEQYF. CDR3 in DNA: TGTGCCTCCCGGGGGTACCACGAGCAGTACTTC.

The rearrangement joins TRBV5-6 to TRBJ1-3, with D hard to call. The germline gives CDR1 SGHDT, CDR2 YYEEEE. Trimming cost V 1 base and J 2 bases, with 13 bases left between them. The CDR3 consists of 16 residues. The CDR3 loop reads CASSLTGIGAGNTIYF. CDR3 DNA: TGTGCCAGCAGCTTGACGGGCATCGGGGCTGGAAACACCATATATTTT.

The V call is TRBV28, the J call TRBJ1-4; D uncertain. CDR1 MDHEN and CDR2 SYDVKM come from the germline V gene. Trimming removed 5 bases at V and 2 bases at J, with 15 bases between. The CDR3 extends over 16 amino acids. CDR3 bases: TGTGCCAGCAGTGCCCCTACAGAGGGCACTAATGAAAAACTGTTTTTT. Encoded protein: CASSAPTEGTNEKLFF.